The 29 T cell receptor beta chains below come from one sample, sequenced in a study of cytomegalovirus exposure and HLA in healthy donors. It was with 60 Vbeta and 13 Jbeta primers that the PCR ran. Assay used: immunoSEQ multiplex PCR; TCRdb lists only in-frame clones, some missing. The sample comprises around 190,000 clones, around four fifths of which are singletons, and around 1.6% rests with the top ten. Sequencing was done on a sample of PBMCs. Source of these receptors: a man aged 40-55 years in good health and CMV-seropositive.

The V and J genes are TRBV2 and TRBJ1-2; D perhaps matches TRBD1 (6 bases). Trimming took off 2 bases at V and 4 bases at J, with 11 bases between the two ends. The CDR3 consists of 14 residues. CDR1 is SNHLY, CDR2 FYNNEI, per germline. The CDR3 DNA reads TGTGCCAGCAGTGAACAGGGGAAGGCCTATGGCTACACCTTC. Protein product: CASSEQGKAYGYTF.

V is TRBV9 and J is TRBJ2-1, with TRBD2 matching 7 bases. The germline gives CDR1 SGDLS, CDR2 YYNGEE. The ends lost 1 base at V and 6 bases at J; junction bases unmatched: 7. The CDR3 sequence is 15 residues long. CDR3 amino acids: CASSVSGLKGNEQFF. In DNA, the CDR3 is TGTGCCAGCAGCGTATCGGGACTAAAGGGCAATGAGCAGTTCTTC.

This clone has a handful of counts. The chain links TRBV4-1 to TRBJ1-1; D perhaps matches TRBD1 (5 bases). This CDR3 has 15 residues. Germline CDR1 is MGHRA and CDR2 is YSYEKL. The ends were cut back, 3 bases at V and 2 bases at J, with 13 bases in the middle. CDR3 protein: CASSQGFGGNTEAFF. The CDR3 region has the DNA TGCGCCAGCAGCCAGGGTTTCGGGGGTAACACTGAAGCTTTCTTT.

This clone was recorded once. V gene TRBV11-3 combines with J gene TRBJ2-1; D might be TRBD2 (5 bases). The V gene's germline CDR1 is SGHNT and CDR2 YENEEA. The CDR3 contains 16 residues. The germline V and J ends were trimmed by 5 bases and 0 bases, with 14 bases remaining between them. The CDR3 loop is CASSTISGSSYNEQFF. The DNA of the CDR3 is TGTGCCAGCAGCACGATAAGCGGTAGCTCCTACAATGAGCAGTTCTTC. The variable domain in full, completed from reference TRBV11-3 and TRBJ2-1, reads EAGVVQSPRYKIIEKKQPVAFWCNPISGHNTLYWYLQNLGQGPELLIRYENEEAVDDSQLPKDRFSAERLKGVDSTLKIQPAELGDSAVYLCASSTISGSSYNEQFFGPGTRLTVL.

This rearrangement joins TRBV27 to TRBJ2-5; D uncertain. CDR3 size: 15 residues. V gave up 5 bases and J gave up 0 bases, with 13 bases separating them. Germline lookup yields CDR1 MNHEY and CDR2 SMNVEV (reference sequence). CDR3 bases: TGTGCCAGCAGTCCCCTTTCCTTGTACCAAGAGACCCAGTACTTC. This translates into CASSPLSLYQETQYF.

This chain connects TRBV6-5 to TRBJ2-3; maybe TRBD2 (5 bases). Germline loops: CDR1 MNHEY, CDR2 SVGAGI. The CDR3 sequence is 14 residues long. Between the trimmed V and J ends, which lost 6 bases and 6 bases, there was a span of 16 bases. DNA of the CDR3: TGTGCCAGCAGGGCCCGGGGTAGTCTCGATACGCAGTATTTT. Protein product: CASRARGSLDTQYF.

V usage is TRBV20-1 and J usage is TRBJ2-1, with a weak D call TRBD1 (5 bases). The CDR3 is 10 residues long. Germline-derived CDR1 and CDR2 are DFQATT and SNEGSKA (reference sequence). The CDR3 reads CRPRANEQFF. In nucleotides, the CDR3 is TGCAGACCCAGGGCCAATGAGCAGTTCTTC.

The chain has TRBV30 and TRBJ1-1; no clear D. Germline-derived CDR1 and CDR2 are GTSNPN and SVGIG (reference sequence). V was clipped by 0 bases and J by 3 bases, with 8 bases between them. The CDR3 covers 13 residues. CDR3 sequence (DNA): TGTGCCTGGAGTGTACGTCGAGACACTGAAGCTTTCTTT. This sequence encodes CAWSVRRDTEAFF.

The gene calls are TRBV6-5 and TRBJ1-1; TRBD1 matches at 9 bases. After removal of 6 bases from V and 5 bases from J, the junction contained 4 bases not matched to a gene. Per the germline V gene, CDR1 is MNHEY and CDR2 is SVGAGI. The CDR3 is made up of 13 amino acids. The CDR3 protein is CASSHRGQTEAFF. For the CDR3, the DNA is TGTGCCAGCAGCCACAGGGGGCAAACTGAAGCTTTCTTT.

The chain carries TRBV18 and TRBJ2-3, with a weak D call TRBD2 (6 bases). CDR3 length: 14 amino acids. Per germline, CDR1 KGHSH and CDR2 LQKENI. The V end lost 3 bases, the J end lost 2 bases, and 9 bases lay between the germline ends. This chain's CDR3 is CASSPSGLTDTQYF. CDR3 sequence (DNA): TGTGCCAGCTCACCTAGCGGCCTCACAGATACGCAGTATTTT.

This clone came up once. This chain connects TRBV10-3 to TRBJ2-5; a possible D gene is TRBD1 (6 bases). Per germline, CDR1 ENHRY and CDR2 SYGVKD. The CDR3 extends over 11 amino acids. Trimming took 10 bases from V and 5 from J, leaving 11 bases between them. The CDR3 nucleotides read TGTGCCACTGTAAGGGGGGAGACCCAGTACTTC. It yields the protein CATVRGETQYF.

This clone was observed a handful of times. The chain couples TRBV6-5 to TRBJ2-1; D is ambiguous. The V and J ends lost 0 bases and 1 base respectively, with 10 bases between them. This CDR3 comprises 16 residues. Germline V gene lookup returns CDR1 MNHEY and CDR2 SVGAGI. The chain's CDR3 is CASSYSPGGSYNEQFF. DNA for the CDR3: TGTGCCAGCAGTTACTCACCAGGTGGGTCCTACAATGAGCAGTTCTTC.

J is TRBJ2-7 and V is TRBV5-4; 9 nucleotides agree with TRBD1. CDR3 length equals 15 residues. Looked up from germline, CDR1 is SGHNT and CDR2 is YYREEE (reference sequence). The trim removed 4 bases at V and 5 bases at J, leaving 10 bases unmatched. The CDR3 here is CASSADRGPFDEQYF. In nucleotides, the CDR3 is TGTGCCAGCAGCGCGGACAGGGGCCCCTTCGACGAGCAGTACTTC.

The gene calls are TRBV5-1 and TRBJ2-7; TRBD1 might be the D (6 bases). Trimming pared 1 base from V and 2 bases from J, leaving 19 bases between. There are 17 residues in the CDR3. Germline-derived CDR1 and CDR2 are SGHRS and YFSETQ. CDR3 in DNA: TGCGCCAGCAGCTTGTCCTCCCGAGACAGGCGGACCTACGAGCAGTACTTC. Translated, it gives CASSLSSRDRRTYEQYF.

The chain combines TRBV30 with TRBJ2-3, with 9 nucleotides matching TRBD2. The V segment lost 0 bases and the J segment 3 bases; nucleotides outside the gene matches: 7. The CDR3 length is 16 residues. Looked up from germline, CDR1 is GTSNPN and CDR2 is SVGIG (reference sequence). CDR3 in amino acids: CAWSVGRGGWTDTQYF. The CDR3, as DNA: TGTGCCTGGAGTGTAGGGCGGGGGGGGTGGACAGATACGCAGTATTTT.

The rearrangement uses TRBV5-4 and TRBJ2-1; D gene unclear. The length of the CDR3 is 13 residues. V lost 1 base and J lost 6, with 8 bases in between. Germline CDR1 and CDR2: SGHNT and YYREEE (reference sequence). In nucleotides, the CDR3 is TGTGCCAGCAGCTTGTCGGGTGGCAATGAGCAGTTCTTC. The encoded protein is CASSLSGGNEQFF.

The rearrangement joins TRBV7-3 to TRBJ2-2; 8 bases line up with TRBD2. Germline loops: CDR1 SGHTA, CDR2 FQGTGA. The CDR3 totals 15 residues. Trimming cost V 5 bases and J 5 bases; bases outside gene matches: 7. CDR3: CASSTGLGETGELFF. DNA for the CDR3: TGTGCCAGCAGCACGGGACTAGGAGAAACCGGGGAGCTGTTTTTT.

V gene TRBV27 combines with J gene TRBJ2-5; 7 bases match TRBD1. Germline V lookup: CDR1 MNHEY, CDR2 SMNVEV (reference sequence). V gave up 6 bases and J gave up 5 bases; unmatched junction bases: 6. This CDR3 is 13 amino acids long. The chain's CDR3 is CASSTNRGETQYF. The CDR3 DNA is TGTGCCAGCAGCACAAACAGGGGTGAGACCCAGTACTTC.

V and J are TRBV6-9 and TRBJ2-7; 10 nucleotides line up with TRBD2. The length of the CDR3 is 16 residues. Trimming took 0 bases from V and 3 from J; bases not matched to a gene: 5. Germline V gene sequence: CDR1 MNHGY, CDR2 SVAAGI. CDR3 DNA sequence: TGTGCCAGCAGTTATTCGATAGGGACTAGCGACTACGAGCAGTACTTC. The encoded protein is CASSYSIGTSDYEQYF.

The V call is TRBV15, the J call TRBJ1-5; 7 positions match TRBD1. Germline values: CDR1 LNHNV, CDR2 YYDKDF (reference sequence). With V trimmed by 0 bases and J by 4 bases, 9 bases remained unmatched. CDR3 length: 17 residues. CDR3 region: CATSRDLGTEYNQPQHF. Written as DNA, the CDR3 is TGTGCCACCAGCAGAGATCTGGGGACAGAATATAATCAGCCCCAGCATTTT.

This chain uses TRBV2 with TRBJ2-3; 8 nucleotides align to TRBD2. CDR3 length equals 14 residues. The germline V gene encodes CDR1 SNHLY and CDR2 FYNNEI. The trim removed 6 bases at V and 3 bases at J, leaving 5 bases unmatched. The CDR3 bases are TGTGCCAGCAGCGGACTAGCCCGAACAGATACGCAGTATTTT. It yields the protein CASSGLARTDTQYF. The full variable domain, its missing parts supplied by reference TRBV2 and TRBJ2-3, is EPEVTQTPSHQVTQMGQEVILRCVPISNHLYFYWYRQILGQKVEFLVSFYNNEISEKSEIFDDQFSVERPDGSNFTLKIRSTKLEDSAMYFCASSGLARTDTQYFGPGTRLTVL.

CDR3 sequence reads: CASSSSGNTEAFF. DNA of the CDR3: TGTGCCAGTAGTTCGTCGGGGAACACTGAAGCTTTCTTT. This chain links TRBV19 with TRBJ1-1; D gene uncertain. The CDR3 is 13 amino acids. The germline gives CDR1 LNHDA, CDR2 SQIVND (reference sequence). V was cut by 5 bases and J by 1 base, with 8 bases left in between.

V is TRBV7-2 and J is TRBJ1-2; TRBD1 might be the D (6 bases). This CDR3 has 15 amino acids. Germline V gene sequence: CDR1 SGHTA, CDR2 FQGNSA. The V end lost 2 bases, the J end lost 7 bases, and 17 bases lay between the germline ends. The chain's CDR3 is CASSLIPGQTSGYTF. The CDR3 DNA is TGTGCCAGCAGCTTAATCCCGGGACAAACATCTGGCTACACCTTC.

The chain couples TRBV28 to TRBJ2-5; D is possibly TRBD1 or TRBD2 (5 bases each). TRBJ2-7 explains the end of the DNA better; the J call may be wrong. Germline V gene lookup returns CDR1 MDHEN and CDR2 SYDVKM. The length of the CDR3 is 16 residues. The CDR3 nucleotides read TGTGCCAGCAGTTTAGTAAGGGGTACTAGCTCCTACGAGCAGTACTTC. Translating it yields CASSLVRGTSSYEQYF.

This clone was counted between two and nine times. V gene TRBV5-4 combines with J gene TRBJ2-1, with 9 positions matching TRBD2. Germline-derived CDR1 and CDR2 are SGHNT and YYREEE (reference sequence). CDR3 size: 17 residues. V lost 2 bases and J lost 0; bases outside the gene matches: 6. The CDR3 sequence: CASSFTLAGYSYNEQFF. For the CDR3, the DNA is TGTGCCAGCAGCTTTACCCTAGCGGGGTACTCCTACAATGAGCAGTTCTTC.

The CDR3 here is CASSIRRTSGRSEQYF. The CDR3 nucleotides read TGTGCCAGCAGCATCCGGAGGACTAGCGGGAGAAGCGAGCAGTACTTC. This chain uses TRBV7-9 with TRBJ2-7, with 13 nucleotides matching TRBD2. The V segment lost 5 bases and the J segment 6 bases; nucleotides outside the gene matches: 10. CDR1 and CDR2 (germline): SEHNR, FQNEAQ (reference sequence). CDR3 length equals 16 residues.

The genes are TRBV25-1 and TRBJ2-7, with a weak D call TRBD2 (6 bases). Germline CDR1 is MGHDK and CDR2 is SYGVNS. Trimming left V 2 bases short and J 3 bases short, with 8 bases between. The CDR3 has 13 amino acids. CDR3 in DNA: TGTGCCAGCAGTGAACCCGGGGGCTACGAGCAGTACTTC. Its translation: CASSEPGGYEQYF.

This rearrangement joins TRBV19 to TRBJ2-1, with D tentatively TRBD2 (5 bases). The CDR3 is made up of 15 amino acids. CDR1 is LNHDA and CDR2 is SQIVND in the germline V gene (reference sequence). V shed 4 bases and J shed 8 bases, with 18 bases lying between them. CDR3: CASSTRRGFRYEQFF. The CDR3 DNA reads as TGTGCCAGTAGTACTCGGAGAGGGTTTAGATATGAGCAGTTCTTC.

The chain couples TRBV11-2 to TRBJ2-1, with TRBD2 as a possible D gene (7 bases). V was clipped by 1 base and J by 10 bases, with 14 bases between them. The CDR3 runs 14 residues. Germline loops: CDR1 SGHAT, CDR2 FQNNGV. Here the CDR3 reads CASSLVGAGEEQFF. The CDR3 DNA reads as TGTGCCAGCAGCTTAGTGGGGGCGGGAGAAGAGCAGTTCTTC. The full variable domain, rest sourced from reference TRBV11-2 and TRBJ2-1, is EAGVAQSPRYKIIEKRQSVAFWCNPISGHATLYWYQQILGQGPKLLIQFQNNGVVDDSQLPKDRFSAERLKGVDSTLKIQPAKLEDSAVYLCASSLVGAGEEQFFGPGTRLTVL.